The 10 T cell receptor beta chains below come from one sample, sequenced in a study of blood T cells in healthy people across ages. The use of a sample-barcoded 5' primer and a J-beta primer mix characterized a second PCR of about 6 to 11 cycles. TCRdb itself ran the 5' RACE reads through MiXCR, one entry per CDR3 protein. The sample includes more than 550,000 distinct CDR3 sequences, 22% of them seen just once. The sample comprised blood. Receptors were obtained from a man in his 70s in good health.

The rearrangement uses TRBV9 and TRBJ1-1, with 7 bases fitting TRBD1. The CDR3 contains 14 residues. Germline CDR1 and CDR2: SGDLS and YYNGEE. V lost 3 bases to trimming and J lost 6 bases; unmatched junction nucleotides: 8. The chain's CDR3 is CASSATGVVAEAFF. In DNA form, the CDR3 reads TGTGCCAGCAGCGCAACAGGGGTTGTCGCTGAAGCTTTCTTT.

J is TRBJ2-3 and V is TRBV4-1, with D perhaps matching TRBD2 (5 bases). Between the trimmed V and J ends, which lost 2 bases and 1 base, there was a span of 13 bases. CDR3 size: 16 residues. The germline V gene encodes CDR1 MGHRA and CDR2 YSYEKL. The DNA for the CDR3 is TGCGCCAGCAGCCAACTTCACGGGGTCGGCACAGATACGCAGTATTTT. Protein sequence: CASSQLHGVGTDTQYF.

V usage is TRBV6-2 or TRBV6-3 and J usage is TRBJ2-1; D remains unclear. The length of the CDR3 is 13 residues. Trimming left V 8 bases short and J 5 bases short, with 13 bases between. Per the germline V gene, CDR1 is MNHEY and CDR2 is SVGEGT. CDR3 coding DNA: TGTGCCAGCCGTGGTGGTAACAACAATGAGCAGTTCTTC. Protein product: CASRGGNNNEQFF.

This clonotype was counted only a few times. The rearrangement links TRBV6-5 to TRBJ2-2; 8 nucleotides line up with TRBD2. Germline CDR1 reads MNHEY; CDR2 reads SVGAGI. The CDR3 runs 14 residues. Unmatched junction bases numbered 9, after V lost 7 bases and J lost 8 bases. CDR3 region: CASNKNRGGGELFF. For the CDR3, the DNA is TGTGCCAGCAACAAAAACCGGGGGGGAGGGGAGCTGTTTTTT.

V usage is TRBV4-2 and J usage is TRBJ2-3, with a possible D match to TRBD2 (6 bases). The CDR3 has 15 residues. V was pared by 0 bases and J by 2 bases, with 9 bases between. Per the germline V gene, CDR1 is LGHNA and CDR2 is YNFKEQ. The CDR3 DNA sequence: TGTGCCAGCAGCCAAGAGTGGGGGGACACAGATACGCAGTATTTT. This sequence encodes CASSQEWGDTDTQYF.

Many counts were recorded for this clonotype. This chain connects TRBV5-1 to TRBJ2-2; 8 positions agree with TRBD1. The ends lost 3 bases at V and 8 bases at J; junction bases unmatched: 9. In germline, CDR1 is SGHRS, CDR2 YFSETQ. This CDR3 has 15 amino acids. The CDR3 DNA sequence: TGCGCCAGCAGCTCCAGGACAGGGACGTTTGGGGAGCTGTTTTTT. Its protein is CASSSRTGTFGELFF.

The chain carries TRBV10-3 and TRBJ1-4; D unclear. Deletions cut 3 bases from V and 3 bases from J, with 8 bases between. Germline V gene sequence: CDR1 ENHRY, CDR2 SYGVKD. CDR3 length: 14 residues. CDR3 sequence (DNA): TGTGCCATCAGTGAAGCGGCAGCTAATGAAAAACTGTTTTTT. Protein sequence: CAISEAAANEKLFF.

A note on this clonotype: At one of its ends the junction is not consistent with the germline gene, which may arise from a read error. The J gene is TRBJ1-6, the V gene TRBV7-9; D unclear. CDR3 length equals 14 residues. Germline assignment: CDR1 SEHNR and CDR2 FQNEAQ (reference sequence). The CDR3 protein is CASSLESFNSPLHF. In DNA form, the CDR3 reads TGTGCCAGCAGCTTAGAGTCCTTTAATTCACCCCTCCACTTT.

The gene calls are TRBV5-1 and TRBJ1-4, with D possibly TRBD1 on 5 matching bases. The length of the CDR3 is 15 residues. From germline, CDR1 is SGHRS and CDR2 YFSETQ. The V end lost 5 bases, the J end lost 5 bases, and 16 bases lay between the germline ends. CDR3 in DNA: TGCGCCAGCAGTGGGGGATCGGTCGGAAATGAAAAACTGTTTTTT. It yields the protein CASSGGSVGNEKLFF.

Only a few counts were recorded for this clonotype. The V call is TRBV7-9, the J call TRBJ2-7; D may match TRBD1 or TRBD2 (5 bases each). CDR3 size: 14 residues. Germline V gene sequence: CDR1 SEHNR, CDR2 FQNEAQ (reference sequence). Trimming cost V 0 bases and J 5 bases, with 11 bases left between them. CDR3 residues: CASSLANGAHEQYF. The CDR3, as DNA: TGTGCCAGCAGCTTAGCGAACGGGGCTCACGAGCAGTACTTC.